Shown below are 25 T cell receptor beta chains from a single sample sequenced in a study of blood T cell repertoires in COVID-19. Assay used: immunoSEQ multiplex PCR; TCRdb lists only in-frame clones, some missing. The sample has under 550,000 clones, roughly 89% seen once; the top ten hold roughly 0.78%. Sequenced: peripheral blood. All receptors derive from a man aged 18-30 years with COVID-19, enrolled during active disease.

V usage is TRBV6-5 and J usage is TRBJ2-7; the D gene is possibly TRBD1 (6 bases). CDR3 length: 13 residues. The ends were cut back, 6 bases at V and 2 bases at J, with 11 bases in the middle. Germline CDR1 MNHEY, CDR2 SVGAGI. CDR3 DNA: TGTGCCAGCAGGCTACAGGGCGCCTACGAGCAGTACTTC. Protein product: CASRLQGAYEQYF.

This clone came up once. The chain couples TRBV29-1 to TRBJ2-5, with 10 nucleotides matching TRBD1. V lost 4 bases and J lost 4; bases outside the gene matches: 3. Germline CDR1 SQVTM, CDR2 ANQGSEA. This CDR3 comprises 13 residues. CDR3 nucleotides: TGCAGCGTTGCGGGACAGGGGAGAGAGACCCAGTACTTC. Encoded protein: CSVAGQGRETQYF.

This clone appeared once. The V call is TRBV19, the J call TRBJ1-1, with D hard to call. Trimming removed 0 bases from V and 1 base from J, with 6 bases in between. The CDR3 extends over 14 amino acids. Germline CDR1 LNHDA, CDR2 SQIVND (reference sequence). The CDR3 spells CASSIDRSNTEAFF. In DNA form, the CDR3 reads TGTGCCAGTAGTATAGATCGGTCGAACACTGAAGCTTTCTTT.

The CDR3 sequence: CASSEFGGIHEQYF. As DNA, the CDR3 is TGTGCCAGCAGTGAATTTGGAGGGATCCACGAGCAGTACTTC. This chain joins TRBV6-1 and TRBJ2-7; TRBD2 might be the D (6 bases). The CDR3 covers 14 residues. Germline values: CDR1 MNHNS, CDR2 SASEGT. Trimming left V 2 bases short and J 5 bases short, with 13 bases between.

V and J are TRBV12-3 or TRBV12-4 and TRBJ1-1; D gene unclear. The V end lost 5 bases, the J end lost 0 bases, and 7 bases lay between the germline ends. This CDR3 contains 13 residues. DNA of the CDR3: TGTGCCAGCAGTGTTCAGGTGAACACTGAAGCTTTCTTT. Protein product: CASSVQVNTEAFF.

This clone appeared a single time. The chain links TRBV6-5 to TRBJ2-3; 8 positions agree with TRBD2. The ends lost 2 bases at V and 8 bases at J; junction bases unmatched: 12. Germline V gene lookup returns CDR1 MNHEY and CDR2 SVGAGI. This CDR3 contains 16 residues. Written as DNA, the CDR3 is TGTGCCAGCAGTTACACATCGGCTAGCGGGTCGGTTACGCAGTATTTT. This encodes CASSYTSASGSVTQYF.

The chain uses TRBV5-1 and TRBJ2-1; 9 bases map to TRBD2. After removal of 2 bases from V and 5 bases from J, the junction contained 5 bases not matched to a gene. In germline, CDR1 is SGHRS, CDR2 YFSETQ. CDR3 length equals 15 residues. The DNA for the CDR3 is TGCGCCAGCAGCTTTCTAGCGGGGACCAACAATGAGCAGTTCTTC. Encoded protein: CASSFLAGTNNEQFF.

V usage is TRBV7-6 and J usage is TRBJ1-1; 11 bases align to TRBD1. Germline loops: CDR1 SGHVS, CDR2 FNYEAQ. After removal of 3 bases from V and 2 bases from J, the junction contained 14 bases not matched to a gene. The CDR3 covers 19 residues. CDR3 DNA: TGTGCCAGCAGCTTTCAGAGGAGGACAGGGGGCTTAAAAAACACTGAAGCTTTCTTT. It yields the protein CASSFQRRTGGLKNTEAFF.

This clone appeared a single time. The chain recombines TRBV9 with TRBJ2-2; no clear D. The V and J ends lost 0 bases and 6 bases respectively, with 9 bases between them. Germline lookup yields CDR1 SGDLS and CDR2 YYNGEE. There are 14 residues in the CDR3. This CDR3 reads CASSVGGNPGELFF. The DNA for the CDR3 is TGTGCCAGCAGCGTAGGAGGAAACCCCGGGGAGCTGTTTTTT.

The V gene is TRBV23-1, the J gene TRBJ1-4; tentative D call: TRBD1 (5 bases). TRBV23-1 belongs to the ORF category, with a function that is uncertain. V was pared by 4 bases and J by 3 bases, with 12 bases between. The length of the CDR3 is 15 residues. The CDR3 here is CASSPPGFSNEKLFF. The DNA of the CDR3 is TGCGCCAGCAGTCCCCCAGGGTTCTCTAATGAAAAACTGTTTTTT.

V usage is TRBV3-1 (or the pseudogene TRBV3-2) and J usage is TRBJ2-1, with a possible D match to TRBD1 (5 bases). This CDR3 is built from 15 residues. V dropped 3 bases and J dropped 2 bases, with 11 bases sitting between them. The germline V gene encodes CDR1 LGHDT and CDR2 YNNKEL (reference sequence). In DNA, the CDR3 is TGTGCCAGCAGCCATAGGGGTCGCCCCTACAATGAGCAGTTCTTC. Residues: CASSHRGRPYNEQFF.

This clone was detected once. The rearrangement joins TRBV4-2 to TRBJ2-1, with 7 bases fitting TRBD2. Losses at the gene ends were 3 bases for V and 2 bases for J; bases not matched to a gene: 4. This CDR3 region has 15 residues. Germline V gives CDR1 LGHNA, CDR2 YNFKEQ. CDR3 region: CASSQGGTTYNEQFF. The CDR3 region has the DNA TGTGCCAGCAGCCAGGGCGGGACTACCTACAATGAGCAGTTCTTC.

This clone has only one observation. V gene TRBV3-1 (or the pseudogene TRBV3-2) combines with J gene TRBJ2-1; TRBD2 agrees at 11 bases. The ends lost 6 bases at V and 5 bases at J; junction bases unmatched: 15. The CDR3 contains 18 residues. The germline V gene encodes CDR1 LGHDT and CDR2 YNNKEL (reference sequence). In DNA form, the CDR3 reads TGTGCCAGCAGTCCCCAAAGCCGAATTAGCGGGAGGGACAATGAGCAGTTCTTC. As protein: CASSPQSRISGRDNEQFF.

The chain is built from TRBV20-1 and TRBJ2-1; the match to TRBD2 covers 8 bases. This CDR3 comprises 11 residues. The V and J ends lost 5 bases and 11 bases, in that order; junction bases with no gene match: 5. Per the germline V gene, CDR1 is DFQATT and CDR2 is SNEGSKA (reference sequence). CDR3 bases: TGCAGTGCTCCACGACTAGCGAAGCAGTTCTTC. It is translated as CSAPRLAKQFF.

V gene TRBV5-8 combines with J gene TRBJ1-5, with D uncertain. V gave up 4 bases and J gave up 9 bases, with 14 bases separating them. The length of the CDR3 is 13 residues. Germline V gene sequence: CDR1 SGHTS, CDR2 YDEGEE. The CDR3 spells CASSPRVPWPQHF. The CDR3 DNA reads as TGTGCCAGCAGCCCGAGAGTTCCATGGCCCCAGCATTTT.

V is TRBV11-2 and J is TRBJ1-3; 12 nucleotides line up with TRBD1. Looked up from germline, CDR1 is SGHAT and CDR2 is FQNNGV. This CDR3 has 16 residues. Germline trimming cut 5 bases from V and 1 base from J; bases unmatched to any gene: 3. The CDR3 here is CASSPGQGASGNTIYF. In DNA form, the CDR3 reads TGTGCCAGCAGCCCGGGACAGGGGGCGTCTGGAAACACCATATATTTT.

The rearrangement joins TRBV3-1 (or the pseudogene TRBV3-2) to TRBJ2-1, with 7 positions matching TRBD2. V shed 0 bases, J shed 10 bases, and the junction held 9 bases outside the gene matches. This CDR3 is 15 amino acids long. The germline V gene has CDR1 LGHDT and CDR2 YNNKEL (reference sequence). The CDR3 here is CASSQDRSGASEQFF. CDR3 in DNA: TGTGCCAGCAGCCAAGATAGGAGCGGGGCGTCCGAGCAGTTCTTC.

The chain has TRBV3-1 (or the pseudogene TRBV3-2) and TRBJ2-3, with 7 bases fitting TRBD2. The trim removed 1 base at V and 0 bases at J, leaving 4 bases unmatched. The length of the CDR3 is 16 residues. Germline CDR1 is LGHDT and CDR2 is YNNKEL (reference sequence). In nucleotides, the CDR3 is TGTGCCAGCAGCCAAGGGGGGGGACTGAGCACAGATACGCAGTATTTT. It encodes CASSQGGGLSTDTQYF.

This clone appeared once. The chain combines TRBV15 with TRBJ2-7, with 12 positions matching TRBD2. Germline CDR1 is LNHNV and CDR2 is YYDKDF (reference sequence). Trimming at V came to 1 base and at J to 5 bases, leaving 3 bases not matched to a gene. The CDR3 runs 15 residues. DNA for the CDR3: TGTGCCACCAGCAGAGCCCGACTAGCGGGAGACGAGCAGTACTTC. Protein sequence: CATSRARLAGDEQYF.

This clone has only a few counts. V and J are TRBV5-1 and TRBJ2-7, with D possibly matching TRBD2 (5 bases). With 3 bases removed from V and 4 bases from J, the gap between germline ends came to 14 bases. The V gene's germline CDR1 is SGHRS and CDR2 YFSETQ. The CDR3 loop spans 14 amino acids. CDR3 sequence reads: CASSSRTREYEQYF. As DNA, the CDR3 is TGCGCCAGCAGCTCCCGGACGAGGGAGTACGAGCAGTACTTC.

This sequence joins TRBV2 and TRBJ2-5, with 8 nucleotides matching TRBD1. The V gene's germline CDR1 is SNHLY and CDR2 FYNNEI. There are 14 residues in the CDR3. Trimming removed 6 bases from V and 5 bases from J; junction bases left unmatched: 8. The CDR3 sequence: CASRLQGATETQYF. Here the CDR3 DNA reads TGTGCCAGCAGATTGCAGGGGGCTACGGAGACCCAGTACTTC. The variable domain in full, with the rest retrieved from reference TRBV2 and TRBJ2-5, is EPEVTQTPSHQVTQMGQEVILRCVPISNHLYFYWYRQILGQKVEFLVSFYNNEISEKSEIFDDQFSVERPDGSNFTLKIRSTKLEDSAMYFCASRLQGATETQYFGPGTRLLVL.

This chain connects TRBV19 to TRBJ1-2; no definite D call. This CDR3 region has 11 residues. Germline V gene data show CDR1 as LNHDA and CDR2 as SQIVND (reference sequence). V shed 3 bases and J shed 7 bases, with 6 bases lying between them. As DNA, the CDR3 is TGTGCCAGTAGTATGGAGGGTGGCTACACCTTC. Its translation: CASSMEGGYTF. The full variable domain, its missing parts supplied by reference TRBV19 and TRBJ1-2, is DGGITQSPKYLFRKEGQNVTLSCEQNLNHDAMYWYRQDPGQGLRLIYYSQIVNDFQKGDIAEGYSVSREKKESFPLTVTSAQKNPTAFYLCASSMEGGYTFGSGTRLTVV.

The chain recombines TRBV13 with TRBJ1-6; 9 nucleotides match TRBD1. The germline CDR1 and CDR2 sequences are PRHDT and FYEKMQ (reference sequence). The CDR3 runs to 14 residues. V lost 10 bases, J lost 10 bases, and 11 bases stayed unmatched. DNA of the CDR3: TGTGCCACGACCCGCTACAGGGGGCAATCACCCCTCCACTTT. Translation gives CATTRYRGQSPLHF.

The chain links TRBV18 to TRBJ2-6; D perhaps matches TRBD1 (6 bases). Germline V gene sequence: CDR1 KGHSH, CDR2 LQKENI. The CDR3 runs 15 residues. V was clipped by 3 bases and J by 4 bases, with 10 bases between them. This chain's CDR3 is CASSPRGSGANVLTF. Written as DNA, the CDR3 is TGTGCCAGCTCACCTAGGGGGAGCGGGGCCAACGTCCTGACTTTC.

V and J are TRBV13 and TRBJ2-3, with 10 bases lining up with TRBD2. This CDR3 is 19 amino acids long. Trimming removed 5 bases from V and 1 base from J; junction bases left unmatched: 15. The germline gives CDR1 PRHDT, CDR2 FYEKMQ (reference sequence). The CDR3 coding sequence is TGTGCCAGCAGCCCCGGCGGGCTAGCGGGGGCGCCGCGCACAGATACGCAGTATTTT. This translates into CASSPGGLAGAPRTDTQYF.